These 26 T cell receptor beta chains share one sample of origin, sequenced in a study of blood T cell repertoires in COVID-19 (dated by TCRdb to the early 2020s). Libraries were constructed by the immunoSEQ multiplex PCR assay. TCRdb obtained this table from immuneACCESS and retained in-frame rearrangements with V and J assigned. These tables miss some clones; where compared with another copy, unresolved V genes account for less than half of the shortfall, and the remainder is unexplained. This sample gives 350,000 to 550,000 clones in total; 80% to 90% of them show up just once. The top ten constitute 4% to 5.5% of the sample. The sequencing sample was made of peripheral blood. The source of these receptors is a woman aged 25 to 39 with acute or convalescent COVID-19.

As for this clone: Its ends do not fully match the called genes, so a read error is possible. Other DNA sequences of this sample code for an identical CDR3. This sequence joins TRBV4-1 and TRBJ1-1; 10 bases map to TRBD1. Looked up from germline, CDR1 is MGHRA and CDR2 is YSYEKL. This CDR3 has 17 amino acids. Here the CDR3 reads CASSQVGQGLMNTEAFF. The CDR3 nucleotides read TGCGCCAGCAGTCAAGTGGGACAGGGGTTAATGAACACTGAAGCTTTCTTT.

The J gene is TRBJ1-2, the V gene TRBV3-1 (or the pseudogene TRBV3-2); D call uncertain. Trimming cost V 0 bases and J 8 bases, with 10 bases left between them. Germline assignment: CDR1 LGHDT and CDR2 YNNKEL (reference sequence). This CDR3 comprises 13 residues. The CDR3 region has the DNA TGTGCCAGCAGCCAAGATTGGGGAGGGGGCTACACCTTC. Translation: CASSQDWGGGYTF.

CDR3 nucleotide sequence: TGTGCCAGCAGCTTGACTGGACAGGGCAACACAGATACGCAGTATTTT. This encodes CASSLTGQGNTDTQYF. This chain uses TRBV5-6 with TRBJ2-3; TRBD1 matches 8 bases. The germline V gene encodes CDR1 SGHDT and CDR2 YYEEEE. Trimming cost V 1 base and J 2 bases; bases outside gene matches: 6. This CDR3 is 16 amino acids long.

The chain recombines TRBV7-9 with TRBJ1-3, with D maybe TRBD1 (6 bases). V was clipped by 0 bases and J by 1 base, with 13 bases between them. CDR1 is SEHNR and CDR2 is FQNEAQ in the germline V gene (reference sequence). This CDR3 is 17 amino acids long. The DNA of the CDR3 is TGTGCCAGCAGCTTAGCAGGGTTCAGGGGATCTGGAAACACCATATATTTT. Its protein is CASSLAGFRGSGNTIYF.

This rearrangement joins TRBV19 to TRBJ1-6; 7 bases line up with TRBD1. Germline V gene lookup returns CDR1 LNHDA and CDR2 SQIVND (reference sequence). This CDR3 contains 15 residues. V gave up 4 bases and J gave up 6 bases; unmatched junction bases: 6. The CDR3 region has the DNA TGTGCCAGTAGTAGCAGGGACAGCGCTAATTCACCCCTCCACTTT. It yields the protein CASSSRDSANSPLHF. Full variable domain (remainder filled in from reference TRBV19 and TRBJ1-6): DGGITQSPKYLFRKEGQNVTLSCEQNLNHDAMYWYRQDPGQGLRLIYYSQIVNDFQKGDIAEGYSVSREKKESFPLTVTSAQKNPTAFYLCASSSRDSANSPLHFGNGTRLTVT.

This chain links TRBV30 with TRBJ1-6; D gene uncertain. CDR1 and CDR2 from the germline V gene are GTSNPN and SVGIG (reference sequence). V was trimmed by 7 bases and J by 9 bases, leaving 19 bases between them. The CDR3 sequence is 14 residues long. Here the CDR3 reads CASDVRGRSSPLHF. The CDR3 coding sequence is TGTGCCTCTGACGTGCGGGGAAGGAGTTCACCCCTCCACTTT.

This clone occurred a few times. The chain employs TRBV29-1 and TRBJ2-3; perhaps TRBD1 as D (6 bases). Germline CDR1 SQVTM, CDR2 ANQGSEA. Trimming took 5 bases from V and 1 from J, leaving 13 bases between them. CDR3 length equals 14 residues. For the CDR3, the DNA is TGCAGCGTTTGCCGGGACATGGGCACAGATACGCAGTATTTT. Protein product: CSVCRDMGTDTQYF.

The gene calls are TRBV5-1 and TRBJ2-7; perhaps TRBD2 as D (6 bases). Germline assignment: CDR1 SGHRS and CDR2 YFSETQ. V shed 4 bases and J shed 4 bases, with 21 bases lying between them. This CDR3 is built from 16 residues. For the CDR3, the DNA is TGCGCCAGCAGCCCGGGAGTTTCCGGGGACCTATACGAGCAGTACTTC. Translated: CASSPGVSGDLYEQYF.

The chain combines TRBV3-1 (or the pseudogene TRBV3-2) with TRBJ1-3; TRBD1 might be the D (6 bases). CDR1 LGHDT and CDR2 YNNKEL come from the germline V gene (reference sequence). V lost 4 bases and J 7 bases, leaving 17 bases between the germline ends. The CDR3 loop spans 15 amino acids. The CDR3 DNA sequence: TGTGCCAGCAGCCTACCGGGACACTCGCTGAACACCATATATTTT. It specifies CASSLPGHSLNTIYF.

This clone was found once. The rearrangement joins TRBV5-1 to TRBJ2-6; D is unresolved. Trimming shortened V by 2 bases and J by 0 bases, and 9 bases separated the two germline ends. This CDR3 is 16 amino acids long. Germline lookup yields CDR1 SGHRS and CDR2 YFSETQ. The CDR3 nucleotides read TGCGCCAGCAGCTTCGGGTCAACCTCTGGGGCCAACGTCCTGACTTTC. It yields the protein CASSFGSTSGANVLTF.

The gene calls are TRBV6-2 or TRBV6-3 and TRBJ1-2, with 8 bases lining up with TRBD1. Unmatched junction bases numbered 6, after V lost 5 bases and J lost 4 bases. Germline CDR1 and CDR2: MNHEY and SVGEGT. The CDR3 covers 14 residues. CDR3 sequence (DNA): TGTGCCAGCAGTCTACAGGGGGTCAGCTATGGCTACACCTTC. The encoded protein is CASSLQGVSYGYTF.

In its sample, this clone was seen once. This sequence joins TRBV7-6 and TRBJ2-5, with D tentatively TRBD2 (7 bases). CDR1 is SGHVS and CDR2 is FNYEAQ in the germline V gene. The CDR3 is 14 amino acids. The V end was cut by 0 bases, the J end by 5 bases, with 10 bases between. The CDR3 loop reads CASSLAGGGETQYF. DNA of the CDR3: TGTGCCAGCAGCTTAGCGGGAGGGGGGGAGACCCAGTACTTC.

The chain has TRBV18 and TRBJ2-2, with D perhaps matching TRBD1 (6 bases). Germline CDR1 reads KGHSH; CDR2 reads LQKENI. Trimming removed 1 base at V and 6 bases at J, with 6 bases between. The length of the CDR3 is 13 residues. The CDR3 region is CASSPQGAGELFF. The CDR3 DNA reads TGTGCCAGCTCACCACAGGGGGCCGGGGAGCTGTTTTTT.

The J gene is TRBJ2-5, the V gene TRBV7-2; a weak D match, TRBD1 (6 bases). The length of the CDR3 is 15 residues. Trimming left V 3 bases short and J 2 bases short, with 13 bases between. CDR1 and CDR2 from the germline V gene are SGHTA and FQGNSA. The DNA of the CDR3 is TGTGCCAGCAGCTTTGTTCAGGGGTGGCAAGAGACCCAGTACTTC. Translation: CASSFVQGWQETQYF. Together with reference TRBV7-2 and TRBJ2-5, the CDR3 gives the full variable domain: GAGVSQSPSNKVTEKGKDVELRCDPISGHTALYWYRQSLGQGLEFLIYFQGNSAPDKSGLPSDRFSAERTGGSVSTLTIQRTQQEDSAVYLCASSFVQGWQETQYFGPGTRLLVL.

This chain joins TRBV27 and TRBJ2-7; tentatively, D is TRBD1 (6 bases). The V gene lost 6 bases and the J gene lost 3 bases, with 12 bases spanning the gap. Germline CDR1 is MNHEY and CDR2 is SMNVEV (reference sequence). CDR3 length equals 13 residues. In nucleotides, the CDR3 is TGTGCCAGCAGCCGGGTACAGGGCTACGAGCAGTACTTC. Residues: CASSRVQGYEQYF.

This chain connects TRBV19 to TRBJ2-4; a weak D match, TRBD2 (6 bases). V was pared by 3 bases and J by 7 bases, with 19 bases between. The germline gives CDR1 LNHDA, CDR2 SQIVND (reference sequence). This CDR3 comprises 16 residues. This CDR3 is CASSMTGTPAGNIQYF. The DNA for the CDR3 is TGTGCCAGTAGTATGACCGGGACCCCCGCGGGGAACATTCAGTACTTC.

V and J are TRBV24-1 and TRBJ1-2; 8 bases map to TRBD1. Germline lookup yields CDR1 KGHDR and CDR2 SFDVKD. With V trimmed by 4 bases and J by 5 bases, 14 bases remained unmatched. CDR3 length: 17 amino acids. The CDR3 region has the DNA TGTGCCACCAGTGACCCCGAACCCAGGACAGGGTGGTATGGCTACACCTTC. This translates into CATSDPEPRTGWYGYTF.

The rearrangement uses TRBV10-3 and TRBJ1-1, with 7 bases lining up with TRBD1. Germline V gene lookup returns CDR1 ENHRY and CDR2 SYGVKD. V shed 3 bases and J 4 bases; nucleotides not matched to a gene: 2. The length of the CDR3 is 13 residues. This chain's CDR3 is CAISEQGFTEAFF. DNA for the CDR3: TGTGCCATCAGTGAACAGGGGTTCACTGAAGCTTTCTTT.

The V call is TRBV6-1, the J call TRBJ2-7; D gene unclear. V lost 0 bases and J 6 bases, leaving 9 bases between the germline ends. This CDR3 has 13 amino acids. Germline CDR1 and CDR2: MNHNS and SASEGT. CDR3 bases: TGTGCCAGCAGTGAAGCTTATCACAGCGAGCAGTACTTC. The encoded protein is CASSEAYHSEQYF.

The rearrangement joins TRBV3-1 (or the pseudogene TRBV3-2) to TRBJ2-3; 14 bases agree with TRBD2. Germline CDR1 and CDR2: LGHDT and YNNKEL (reference sequence). This CDR3 region has 18 residues. The V gene end was trimmed by 2 bases and the J gene end by 2 bases; junction bases not matched to a gene: 6. This CDR3 is CASSQKKTSGGATDTQYF. The DNA for the CDR3 is TGTGCCAGCAGCCAAAAAAAGACTAGCGGGGGGGCCACAGATACGCAGTATTTT.

This chain uses TRBV5-1 with TRBJ2-7; tentative D call: TRBD2 (7 bases). CDR3 length equals 16 residues. Between the trimmed V and J ends, which lost 8 bases and 2 bases, there was a span of 23 bases. Germline V CDR1 and CDR2: SGHRS, YFSETQ. CDR3 in amino acids: CASRGTTGIYTYEQYF. The CDR3 region has the DNA TGCGCCAGTCGGGGGACTACAGGGATTTACACCTACGAGCAGTACTTC.

The chain carries TRBV6-5 and TRBJ1-2; 8 bases fit TRBD1. The germline V gene encodes CDR1 MNHEY and CDR2 SVGAGI. This CDR3 contains 12 residues. The J segment lost 13 bases and the V segment lost 5 bases, leaving 9 bases of the junction unmatched. The CDR3 DNA follows: TGTGCCAGCAGTACAAGGCAGGGGGCCGGCACCTTC. The encoded protein is CASSTRQGAGTF.

This clone was detected once. The J gene is TRBJ2-5, the V gene TRBV29-1; 7 nucleotides line up with TRBD2. The CDR3 is 12 residues long. The germline V gene encodes CDR1 SQVTM and CDR2 ANQGSEA. The V and J ends lost 6 bases and 5 bases, in that order; junction bases with no gene match: 6. CDR3 DNA sequence: TGCAGCGTGGGGGAGGGTTCGGAGACCCAGTACTTC. Residues: CSVGEGSETQYF.

The genes are TRBV5-1 and TRBJ2-5, with unresolved D. V dropped 0 bases and J dropped 4 bases, with 13 bases sitting between them. Germline loops: CDR1 SGHRS, CDR2 YFSETQ. This CDR3 is built from 15 residues. The CDR3 region is CASSLGLVRRETQYF. The CDR3 bases are TGCGCCAGCAGCTTGGGGCTAGTTCGCCGAGAGACCCAGTACTTC.

CDR3 sequence: CASGRQGQPQHF. The CDR3, as DNA: TGTGCTAGTGGTCGACAGGGCCAGCCCCAGCATTTT. The V gene is TRBV12-5, the J gene TRBJ1-5, with 7 bases matching TRBD1. The germline gives CDR1 LGHNT, CDR2 FRNRAP. The V segment lost 5 bases and the J segment 7 bases; nucleotides outside the gene matches: 2. The CDR3 extends over 12 amino acids.

The chain couples TRBV28 to TRBJ1-5; tentative D call: TRBD1 (5 bases). The germline V gene encodes CDR1 MDHEN and CDR2 SYDVKM. Trimming removed 5 bases at V and 0 bases at J, with 14 bases between. The CDR3 contains 16 residues. The CDR3: CASSEGVHYSNQPQHF. The CDR3 DNA sequence: TGTGCCAGCAGTGAAGGGGTTCATTATAGCAATCAGCCCCAGCATTTT.